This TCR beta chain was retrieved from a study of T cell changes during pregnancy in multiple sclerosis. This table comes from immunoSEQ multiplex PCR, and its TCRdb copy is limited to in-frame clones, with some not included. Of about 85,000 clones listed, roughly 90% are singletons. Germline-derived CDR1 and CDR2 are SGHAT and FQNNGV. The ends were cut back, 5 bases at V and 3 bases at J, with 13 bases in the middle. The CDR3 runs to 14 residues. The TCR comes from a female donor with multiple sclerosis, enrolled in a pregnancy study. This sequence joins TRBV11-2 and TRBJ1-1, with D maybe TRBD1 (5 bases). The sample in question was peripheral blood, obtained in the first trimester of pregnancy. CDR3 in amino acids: CASSQGVIYTEAFF. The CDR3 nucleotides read TGTGCCAGCAGCCAAGGGGTAATTTACACTGAAGCTTTCTTT.